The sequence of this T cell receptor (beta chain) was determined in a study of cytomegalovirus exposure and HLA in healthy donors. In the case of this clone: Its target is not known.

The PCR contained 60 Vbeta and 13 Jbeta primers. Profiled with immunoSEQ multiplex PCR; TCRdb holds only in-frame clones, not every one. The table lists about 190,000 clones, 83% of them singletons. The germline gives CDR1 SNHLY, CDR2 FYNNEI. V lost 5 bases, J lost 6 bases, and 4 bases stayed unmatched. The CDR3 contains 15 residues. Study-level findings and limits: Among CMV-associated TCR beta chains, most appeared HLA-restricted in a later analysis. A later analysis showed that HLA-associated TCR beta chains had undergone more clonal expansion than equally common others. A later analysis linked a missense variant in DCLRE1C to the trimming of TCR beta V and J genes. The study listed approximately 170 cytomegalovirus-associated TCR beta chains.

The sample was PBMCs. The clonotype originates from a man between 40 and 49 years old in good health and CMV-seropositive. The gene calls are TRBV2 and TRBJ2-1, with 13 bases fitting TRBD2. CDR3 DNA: TGTGCCAGCAGTAGGACTAGCGGGAGTATCAATGAGCAGTTCTTC. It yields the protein CASSRTSGSINEQFF.